This is a list of T cell receptor beta chains from one sample in a study of cytomegalovirus exposure and HLA in healthy donors. The protocol was immunoSEQ multiplex PCR, while the TCRdb copy is restricted to in-frame clones and leaves out a portion. In the table there are 130,000 to 150,000 clones, 64% of which are singletons. Material: PBMCs. These receptors were collected from a young woman in good health and CMV-seropositive. The CDR3 runs from the conserved cysteine through the conserved F or W. The D gene is left open where the match is weak. Where a row states a size, it is once, few, many or the class of an expanded clone; other rows omit it.

size	V	J	D	CDR3	DNA
-	TRBV9	TRBJ2-1	TRBD2	CASSVEGTSGSFEQFF	TGTGCCAGCAGCGTAGAGGGGACTAGCGGGAGTTTTGAGCAGTTCTTC
-	TRBV4-1	TRBJ2-1	-	CASSQPGFSVLNEQFF	TGCGCCAGCAGCCAACCGGGATTCTCGGTCCTTAATGAGCAGTTCTTC
few	TRBV6-5	TRBJ1-2	-	CASSSGVFDYGYTF	TGTGCCAGCAGTAGCGGGGTGTTCGACTATGGCTACACCTTC
-	TRBV10-3	TRBJ2-1	TRBD2	CAISELAGGENEQFF	TGTGCCATCAGTGAACTAGCGGGAGGAGAAAATGAGCAGTTCTTC
-	TRBV2	TRBJ2-7	TRBD2	CASNPGRGGTTYEQYF	TGTGCCAGCAACCCCGGACGGGGGGGAACCACCTACGAGCAGTACTTC
-	TRBV7-9	TRBJ2-1	TRBD2	CASSPLGSGSLAQFF	TGTGCCAGCAGCCCCTTGGGAAGCGGGAGTCTTGCTCAGTTCTTC
-	TRBV6-1	TRBJ1-5	-	CASSGRYSNQPQHF	TGTGCCAGCAGTGGCCGGTATAGCAATCAGCCCCAGCATTTT
-	TRBV19	TRBJ1-5	-	CASSIYLTGNQPQHF	TGTGCCAGTAGTATCTATCTGACAGGCAATCAGCCCCAGCATTTT
-	TRBV11-2	TRBJ2-2	-	CASSLSTGELFF	TGTGCCAGCAGCCTTAGTACCGGGGAGCTGTTTTTT
few	TRBV19	TRBJ1-6	-	CASSPPDPAGEPLHF	TGTGCCAGTAGCCCACCCGACCCCGCGGGGGAACCCCTCCACTTT
-	TRBV30	TRBJ1-1	-	CAWSFLRGTNTEAFF	TGTGCCTGGAGTTTCCTCAGGGGAACGAACACTGAAGCTTTCTTT
-	TRBV6-6	TRBJ1-1	-	CASGRQTTEAFF	TGTGCCAGCGGGCGACAGACCACTGAAGCTTTCTTT
-	TRBV5-6	TRBJ2-5	TRBD2	CASSTGTSGSTKQYF	TGTGCCAGCAGCACCGGGACTAGCGGTTCTACGAAGCAGTACTTC
-	TRBV6-1	TRBJ2-3	-	CASRIQPLGPDTQYF	TGTGCCAGCAGAATACAACCGCTAGGCCCAGATACGCAGTATTTT
-	TRBV10-3	TRBJ1-4	-	CAISESSFRGENEKLFF	TGTGCCATCAGTGAGTCGTCGTTTAGGGGCGAGAATGAAAAACTGTTTTTT
few	TRBV7-9	TRBJ1-2	-	CASSQGAGEYGYTF	TGTGCCAGCAGCCAAGGGGCAGGGGAGTATGGCTACACCTTC
-	TRBV4-1	TRBJ1-2	-	CASSQDRGSNYGYTF	TGCGCCAGCAGCCAAGATCGGGGGTCCAACTATGGCTACACCTTC
few	TRBV29-1	TRBJ2-5	-	CSVGRGEETQYF	TGCAGCGTCGGGCGGGGAGAGGAGACCCAGTACTTC
-	TRBV4-2	TRBJ2-7	TRBD2	CASSQDPQRGYEQYF	TGTGCCAGCAGCCAAGACCCTCAGCGGGGGTACGAGCAGTACTTC
-	TRBV19	TRBJ1-4	-	CASSISGVEKLFF	TGTGCCAGTAGTATCTCAGGGGTGGAAAAACTGTTTTTT
few	TRBV18	TRBJ2-3	-	CASSRAASTDTQYF	TGTGCCAGCTCACGCGCCGCTAGCACAGATACGCAGTATTTT
-	TRBV7-8	TRBJ1-5	-	CASSLRGSNSNQPQHF	TGTGCCAGCAGTTTAAGGGGCAGCAATAGCAATCAGCCCCAGCATTTT
many	TRBV4-1	TRBJ1-6	-	CASSQIDMGLSYNSPLHF	TGCGCCAGCAGCCAGATTGATATGGGGCTCTCCTATAATTCACCCCTCCACTTT
-	TRBV4-1	TRBJ2-7	-	CASSQYPAFTGYEQYF	TGCGCCAGCAGCCAATATCCCGCGTTTACAGGCTACGAGCAGTACTTC
once	TRBV7-9	TRBJ1-2	-	CASSRGQTYGYTF	TGTGCCAGCAGCCGAGGACAGACCTATGGCTACACCTTC
few	TRBV15	TRBJ2-5	-	CATSRGGGGKETQYF	TGTGCCACCAGCAGAGGAGGCGGCGGCAAAGAGACCCAGTACTTC
-	TRBV6-1	TRBJ2-3	TRBD1	CASRGQGTSTDTQYF	TGTGCCAGCAGGGGACAGGGAACTAGCACAGATACGCAGTATTTT
-	TRBV30	TRBJ2-7	-	CAWSVGEASYEQYF	TGTGCCTGGAGTGTGGGGGAGGCCTCCTACGAGCAGTACTTC
-	TRBV9	TRBJ1-1	-	CASSVDQGRTEAFF	TGTGCCAGCAGCGTAGATCAGGGTCGCACTGAAGCTTTCTTT
-	TRBV11-2	TRBJ1-1	-	CASSRGPSGIGGEAFF	TGTGCCAGCAGCCGGGGTCCCTCGGGAATAGGTGGTGAAGCTTTCTTT
-	TRBV19	TRBJ2-7	TRBD2	CASSMRGSSYEQYF	TGTGCCAGTAGTATGCGGGGGAGCTCCTACGAGCAGTACTTC